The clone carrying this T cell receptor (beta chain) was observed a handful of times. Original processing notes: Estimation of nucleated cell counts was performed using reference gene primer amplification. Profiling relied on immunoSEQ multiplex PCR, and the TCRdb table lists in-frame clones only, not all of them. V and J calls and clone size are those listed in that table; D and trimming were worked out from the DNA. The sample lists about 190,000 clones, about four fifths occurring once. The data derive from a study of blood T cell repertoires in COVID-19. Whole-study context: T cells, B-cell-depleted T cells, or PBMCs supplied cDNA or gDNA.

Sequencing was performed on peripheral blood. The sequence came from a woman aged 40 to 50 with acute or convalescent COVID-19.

The CDR3 DNA is TGTGCCACCAGTGCGAGAGACTCCTACGAGCAGTACTTC. It specifies CATSARDSYEQYF. The genes are TRBV24-1 and TRBJ2-7; D unresolved. V dropped 5 bases and J dropped 0 bases, with 7 bases sitting between them. The CDR3 spans 13 residues. Per germline, CDR1 KGHDR and CDR2 SFDVKD.